The present T cell receptor (beta chain) was sequenced within a study of shared T cell receptors in the human thymus. The method was immunoSEQ multiplex PCR; TCRdb's version includes in-frame clones alone and lacks a portion of them. The table has 600,000 or so clones, around 87% seen once. CDR1 and CDR2 from the germline V gene are SNHLY and FYNNEI. V trimming: 2 bases; J trimming: 0 bases; junction bases outside the gene matches: 9. The CDR3 length is 17 residues. These data were likewise used in another study, on human thymus T cells. That paper notes: The donor group consisted of healthy Finnish infants who were having corrective surgery for congenital heart defects. Resections removed during corrective heart surgery provided the thymus tissue used. Apparent skewing of V and J gene usage characterized both thymic and blood repertoires. Related research described strongly overlapping thymic repertoires in unrelated people.

What was sequenced was thymocytes. The chain combines TRBV2 with TRBJ1-1, with 7 bases aligning to TRBD1. This TCR came from a boy in the first two years of life with a congenital heart defect. CDR3 sequence (DNA): TGTGCCAGCAGTGAAAGGCCCCGGACAGGCTTGAACACTGAAGCTTTCTTT. Translation gives CASSERPRTGLNTEAFF.